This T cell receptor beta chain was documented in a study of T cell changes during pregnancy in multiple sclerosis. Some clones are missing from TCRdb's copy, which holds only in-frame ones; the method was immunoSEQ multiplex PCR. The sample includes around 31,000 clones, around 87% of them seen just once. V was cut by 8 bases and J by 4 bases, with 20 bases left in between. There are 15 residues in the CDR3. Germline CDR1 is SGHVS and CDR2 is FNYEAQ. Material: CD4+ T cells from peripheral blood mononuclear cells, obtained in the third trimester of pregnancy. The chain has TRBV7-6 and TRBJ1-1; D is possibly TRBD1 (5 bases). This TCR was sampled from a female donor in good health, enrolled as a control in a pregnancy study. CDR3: CASAQGMSVLTEAFF. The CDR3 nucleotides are TGTGCCAGCGCCCAGGGCATGTCGGTACTCACTGAAGCTTTCTTT.